Below, one T cell receptor beta chain is given with its context. Its antigen has not been determined. The sample holds no much larger clone one base away, and base qualities are not on file. The cohort was made up of 500 to 800 healthy bone marrow donors. All cohort members were sampled while nominally healthy, although unrecorded immune exposures were likely present. The donor tested CMV seropositive and was one of the 289 seropositive cohort members. A peripheral blood sample was provided by each donor, and peripheral blood mononuclear cells were used for TCR beta sequencing. Genomic DNA was extracted from the blood cell samples with the Qiagen DNeasy Blood Extraction Kit. Libraries came from the immunoSEQ multiplex PCR assay. The multiplex PCR relied on a mix of 60 forward primers for TCR Vbeta segments and 13 reverse primers for TCR Jbeta segments. The CDR3 region of rearranged TCR beta genes was amplified from genomic DNA by a multiplex PCR assay. On the Illumina HiSeq System, the amplified TCR beta libraries were sequenced as 87-base-pair reads. In the authors' own workflow: A later analysis counted approximately 84 million unique TCR beta chains across the 650 to 800 repertoires, and some 11 million of these chains were shared by at least two donors. To remove PCR and sequencing errors, raw reads were error-corrected and collapsed into unique sequences using a nearest-neighbor algorithm that merged closely related sequences. To assign V, D and J gene segments, CDR3 sequences were aligned to IMGT reference sequences. For a sequence to be retained, a match of at least six nucleotides was required to both a V gene segment and a J gene segment. Rearrangements were classified as productive when the CDR3 lacked stop codons and remained in frame with V and J, and all other rearrangements were classified as non-productive. Following IMGT convention, CDR3 was defined as the stretch from the second conserved V-encoded cysteine up to the conserved J-encoded phenylalanine. Sequences without an unambiguous match to a single V gene segment were excluded from the earlier analysis of about 640 of the donors. An earlier analysis of a few hundred of the donors called V segments functional above 56.7% productive rearrangements and segregating when the between-donor standard deviation exceeded 5%. To diagnose cytomegalovirus status from the catalog of TCR beta chain sequences, a statistical classification framework was built. V and J gene assignment, in a later analysis, came from comparing TCR nucleotide sequences with IMGT/GENE-DB human TR gene sequences. Using the TCRdist pipeline, a later analysis assigned CDR3 sequences along with most-parsimonious VDJ recombination scenarios. In a later analysis, each TCR beta chain was defined by its CDR3 amino acid sequence together with its V-gene family, and reads without a unique V-gene family were excluded. A later analysis removed 592 highly shared, low-generation-probability nucleotide sequences to deal with suspected cross-contamination and a sequencing artifact. A later analysis calculated a clonal expansion index for each public chain from normalized within-repertoire ranks of inferred template counts. A later analysis computed generation probabilities with a VDJ recombination model fitted to out-of-frame rearrangements, and checked the results against IGoR. In a later analysis, TCR-TCR, TCR-HLA and TCR-CMV co-occurrence was scored with hypergeometric tests, and a repertoire-size bias correction was applied to TCR pairs. To estimate false discovery rates, a later analysis permuted the HLA or CMV assignments 20 times. In a later analysis, co-occurring TCRs were grouped using DBSCAN, with TCRdist sequence similarity added in when clustering inside HLA-allele-positive subsets. For co-occurrence clustering, repertoires with fewer than 30,000 or more than 120,000 public chains were excluded, along with roughly 5 repertoires with anomalous nucleotide sharing. The immuneACCESS repertoire file appears here via TCRdb, limited to in-frame rearrangements. These files lack a portion of the clones; in checked studies, under half of the deficit traces to unresolved V genes, and the cause of the others is not known. V, J and clone size were drawn from that table, and D and trimming were deduced from the DNA. The sample table holds fewer than 40,000 clones, of which about 60% were seen once. The top ten clonotypes cover roughly 22% of the sample.

This sample stems from a study of cytomegalovirus exposure and HLA in healthy donors (dated by TCRdb to between 2016 and 2019). Context from the whole study: In an earlier analysis of roughly 500 of the donors, less than 350 Gb of sequence data and some 100 million unique TCR beta sequences from about 179 million T cells were reported. A separate validation cohort of roughly 120 different subjects was used in addition to the roughly 700-subject first cohort. An early release that covered fewer than 750 HLA-typed donors contained 250 to 350 gigabases of sequencing data and approximately 85 million unique TCR sequences. An earlier analysis of a few hundred of the donors applied high-throughput TCR beta sequencing to assess whether each TCR beta V gene segment acted as functional or pseudogenic. HLA typing included class I and class II loci at four-digit resolution. The study profiled the T cell repertoires of 666 subjects by immunosequencing and related them to cytomegalovirus serostatus. High-throughput TCR immunosequencing, statistical association of individual TCRs with disease status, and machine learning were combined to predict cytomegalovirus infection status. The later analysis used no new phenotypic data to find candidate immune exposures, relying instead on TCR beta sequences and their occurrence across donors. Across under 500 genotyped donors of the cohort, an average of about 240,000 unique TCR beta nucleotide sequences per donor were sequenced, and roughly 20% of those sequences were non-productive. A later analysis re-analyzed previously published TCR beta repertoires from roughly 690 donors and added high-resolution HLA genotyping to study TCR occurrence patterns. About five DR-DQ haplotypes were treated as single units for association and clustering because of strong linkage in the cohort. A later genetic analysis took genome-wide SNP genotypes for 398 of the 666 donors and used that subset as a discovery cohort. Every repertoire in the discovery cohort had been generated on one and the same sequencing platform. Alongside the repertoire data, information on donor age, sex, ethnicity and CMV serostatus was compiled. The number of donors typed differed by locus, with about 620-630 for A, B, C, DRB1 and DQB1, 522 for DQA1, some 570 for DPA1, and approximately 470 for DPB1. The study was designed to test whether signatures of past pathogen exposure could be identified by cataloging public T cell receptors. Among the approximately 400 genotyped donors, roughly 80% belonged to the genetic ancestry cluster associated with self-reported Caucasian donors. Overall results and qualifications from the work: Specific HLA alleles were associated with 15,000 to 20,000 TCR beta sequences at a false discovery rate of 0.05 in a later analysis. The authors suggested that the approach could potentially be extended to other disease states and immunological phenotypes. According to a later analysis, TCR association rates differed among HLA loci, with DRB1 alleles showing the most associated TCRs and HLA-C alleles showing the fewest. When HLA alleles, especially DR and DQ, strongly co-occurred, attributing TCR associations to individual alleles was difficult. Correlated functional status among segregating V segments might be attributable to linkage disequilibrium, but an unknown experimental factor could not be ruled out. The study listed 170 or so TCR beta chains as associated with cytomegalovirus. A later analysis reported that several top co-occurrence clusters appeared linked to parvovirus B19, influenza, CMV and Epstein-Barr virus. A later genetic analysis reported fewer N-insertions in productive TCRs among donors in an Asian-associated ancestry cluster than the roughly 640-donor mean. HLA typing was unavailable for some donors at each locus, so association tests used only the typed subset. In an earlier analysis of 587 of the donors, most TCR beta V segments appeared in productive rearrangements about 87% or about 30% of the time, broadly matching IMGT annotations. Roughly uniform sequencing depth across donors was assumed in presence/absence analyses, although this assumption may not hold. CMV serostatus was the only immune exposure information available for the cohort. In both the original and validation cohorts, the classifier was reported to diagnose cytomegalovirus status with high specificity and sensitivity. A further reported finding was that TCR beta sequences accurately predicted the HLA-A and HLA-B alleles for most subjects in the first cohort. Because counts were too low, roughly 18 rarely observed V segments, including chromosome 9 orphons, were left out of the earlier analysis of approximately 500 of the donors. In vitro tests confirmed that a few of the cytomegalovirus-associated TCR beta chains recognize cytomegalovirus antigens. An association between a missense DCLRE1C variant and V-gene and J-gene trimming of TCR beta chains was found in a later genetic analysis and replicated in an independent cohort. A later analysis found that HLA-associated TCR beta chains were more clonally expanded and had lower generation probabilities than equally common non-associated chains. This cohort had only TCR beta chains sequenced, and the lack of alpha or paired-chain data limited which features could be detected. While some public TCRs were present in many individuals, most TCR sequences turned up only very rarely across donors. In a later analysis, most CMV-associated TCR beta chains were found to appear HLA-restricted, with HLA associations seemingly driven largely by CMV exposure. A cluster of highly shared sequence variants was judged likely to be a technical artifact of the sequencing pipeline.

This TCR was recovered from a man aged 50-59 years in good health and CMV-seropositive. The material sequenced was PBMCs.

The nucleotide sequence reads TGCGCCAGCAGCCAAGGTACGGAGGCCGGTAGCAATCAGCCCCAGCATTTT. Its protein is CASSQGTEAGSNQPQHF. The chain is assembled from TRBV4-1 and TRBJ1-5; the D gene remains uncertain. Reading the germline V gene gives CDR1 MGHRA and CDR2 YSYEKL. Including the terminal cysteine and phenylalanine, the CDR3 comprises 17 residues. The DNA shown is the 51-base CDR3, in frame from base 1. Trimming costs V 1 base and J 0 bases, and their ends lie 13 bases apart.